The T cell receptor (beta chain) under discussion was sequenced for a study of blood T cells in healthy people across ages. Healthy Russian Caucasian donors spanned ages roughly 6 to 100 years. Each sample had at least 6 million PBMCs isolated. Germline V CDR1 and CDR2: SGHTA, FQGTGA. Trimming took 3 bases from V and 7 from J; bases not matched to a gene: 2. The CDR3 has 12 amino acids. Primed by a sample-barcoded 5' primer and a J-beta primer mix, a second PCR proceeded for roughly 6 to 12 cycles. A template-switch adaptor that had 12 random nucleotides put a tag on each cDNA molecule. A minimum of 2.5 million CDR3-containing paired-end reads was obtained for each sample. TCRdb used MiXCR to reprocess the 5' RACE reads, holding one entry per CDR3 protein. This sample has some 1.4 million distinct CDR3 sequences, with 42% found just once.

The sequence was obtained from a woman aged 18-30 years in good health. V is TRBV7-3 and J is TRBJ1-1; 7 nucleotides line up with TRBD1. The sequenced sample was blood. The CDR3 protein is CASSLTGFEAFF. The CDR3 nucleotides read TGTGCCAGCAGCTTGACAGGGTTTGAAGCTTTCTTT.